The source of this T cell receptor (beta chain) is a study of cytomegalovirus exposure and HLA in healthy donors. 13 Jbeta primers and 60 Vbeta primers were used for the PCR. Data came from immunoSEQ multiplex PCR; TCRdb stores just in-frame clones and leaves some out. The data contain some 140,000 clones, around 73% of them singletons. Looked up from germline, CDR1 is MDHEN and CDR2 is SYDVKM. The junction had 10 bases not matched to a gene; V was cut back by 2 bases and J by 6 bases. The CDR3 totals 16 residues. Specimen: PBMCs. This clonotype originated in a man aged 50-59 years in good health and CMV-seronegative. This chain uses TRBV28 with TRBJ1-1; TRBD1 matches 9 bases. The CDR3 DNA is TGTGCCAGCAGTTTACCCTCCGGGACAGGGAAGGCTGAAGCTTTCTTT. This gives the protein CASSLPSGTGKAEAFF.